This record covers a single T cell receptor beta chain. Antigen unknown. This specimen comes from a study of lymphopenia after photon versus proton radiotherapy. General study findings and limits: In patients who died, overall survival fell as post-nadir TCR diversity dropped more. Survival link was tested only in deceased patients; proton benefit remains a possibility.

Profiling relied on immunoSEQ multiplex PCR, and the TCRdb table lists in-frame clones only, not all of them. The sample includes about 29,000 clones, approximately 90% of them seen just once. The CDR3 length is 14 residues. The TCR was taken from a woman between 55 and 75 years old with cholangiocarcinoma. Some clones in this sample may be carry-over from other donors' samples. The input for sequencing was peripheral blood, taken from a patient treated with proton-based radiotherapy. V usage is TRBV21-1 and J usage is TRBJ1-4. TRBV21-1 is given as a pseudogene. CDR3 nucleotides: TGTGCCAGCAGCAAACGTTGCGTCAATGAAAAACTGTTTTTT. Its protein product is CASSKRCVNEKLFF.